A single sample gave rise to the 2 T cell receptor beta chains below, sequenced in a study of shared clonotypes between healthy human individuals. TCRdb's copy holds only in-frame clones and misses some; the assay was immunoSEQ multiplex PCR. The sample holds about 680,000 clones, around three quarters seen once. The sample consisted of memory CD4+ T cells sorted from blood. Regarding subset: CD45RA-negative fraction. Every receptor here comes from a woman younger than 45 in good health.

The chain joins TRBV19 to TRBJ2-5; D ambiguous. Trimming removed 5 bases at V and 1 base at J, with 8 bases between. CDR1 LNHDA and CDR2 SQIVND come from the germline V gene (reference sequence). The length of the CDR3 is 13 residues. The chain's CDR3 is CASSSDGQETQYF. The CDR3 nucleotides are TGTGCCAGTAGTTCGGACGGCCAAGAGACCCAGTACTTC.

The J gene is TRBJ2-7, the V gene TRBV11-2; the D gene is possibly TRBD2 (6 bases). The germline V gene encodes CDR1 SGHAT and CDR2 FQNNGV. The CDR3 extends over 14 amino acids. Trimming shortened V by 5 bases and J by 2 bases, and 13 bases separated the two germline ends. CDR3 in amino acids: CASSPRTTAYEQYF. CDR3 DNA: TGTGCCAGCAGCCCCCGGACTACGGCCTACGAGCAGTACTTC.